Described below is a single TCR beta chain sequence and its context. Its antigen has not been determined. No base quality information exists; no much larger clone differs at one position. The data derive from a study of early T cells in non-severe SARS-CoV-2 infection (dated by TCRdb to the early 2020s). Broadly, across the study: Because TCR sequencing was done on bulk RNA from unsorted whole blood, the alpha and beta chains could not be paired.

The protocol used for the library was 5' RACE. Sequencing instrument: NextSeq 500. In the TCR library protocol, unique molecular identifiers were attached to individual cDNA molecules to correct for PCR bias and sequencing error. Sequencing covered both TCR alpha and beta chains, and within each sample the abundances of alpha and beta sequences were tightly co-correlated. Turning to the authors' computational methods: V gene, J gene and CDR3 annotation of TCR sequences was performed with Decombinator V4. Expanded TCRs were defined as changing significantly between any two time points under a Poisson model with p below 0.0001. TCR abundances were normalised to the total number of TCRs sequenced per sample and expressed as counts per million. MAIT TCRs were defined by TRAV1-2 paired with TRAJ12, TRAJ20 or TRAJ33, and iNKT TCRs by TRAV10 paired with TRAJ18. VDJdb, accessed on 1 November 2021, was searched for TCRs annotated for CMV, EBV and SARS-CoV-2, and TCRs annotated for more than one antigen were excluded. Using fastp at Q25 and MiXCR, TCRdb reprocessed the public reads and kept productive beta chains. When rows share a CDR3 protein, they turn into one entry using the most common DNA and genes. These V and J calls are TCRdb output, not the study's own analysis. In this sample the table shows 70,000 to 85,000 distinct CDR3 sequences, 12% of which occur a single time. The top ten hold approximately 2.5% of the sample.

Clipping removes 4 bases from V and 0 bases from J, with 8 as the unmatched junction base count. CDR1 SGHTS and CDR2 YDEGEE were looked up in the germline V gene. From cysteine to phenylalanine, the CDR3 is 19 amino acids long. The DNA shown is the 57-base CDR3, in frame from base 1. A case-control design nested within a healthcare worker cohort in London, UK, was used, with weekly nasopharyngeal swab PCR tests and blood sampling performed. Between 23 and 31 March 2020, the week of the UK lockdown, healthcare workers were enrolled and then followed up weekly for as long as 16 weeks. What the study reported, not specific to this receptor: VDJdb matching was skewed toward anti-spike CD8 responses and likely underestimated virus-specific expansions by missing private and CD4 specificities.

Source material: whole blood. The clonotype comes from an adult who was a healthcare worker with PCR-confirmed SARS-CoV-2 infection or an uninfected control (not recorded which). The V and J genes are TRBV5-8 and TRBJ2-1; 15 bases in the junction line up with TRBD2. The CDR3 region reads CASSHMGLAGGLSYNEQFF. The nucleotide sequence reads TGTGCCAGCAGCCACATGGGACTAGCGGGGGGCCTCTCCTACAATGAGCAGTTCTTC.